This T cell receptor beta chain was captured in a study of Ad26.COV2.S vaccination and SARS-CoV-2 variants. Whole-study context: The trial was COV1001 and the donor's arm was Ad26.COV2.S. Each vaccinee took Ad26.COV2.S intramuscularly, once or twice 56 days apart.

Treatment of the sample: 15 to 20 received Ad26.COV2.S at low or high dose, single or two shots; about 5 received placebo; per-sample allocation not given. Collection of the samples took place on day 63 after the first injection of vaccine or placebo. Note on this clone: Its specificity is not known.

General study findings and limits: The authors reported substantial breadth in spike-specific CD8+ and CD4+ T cell responses after vaccination.

Profiled with immunoSEQ multiplex PCR; TCRdb holds only in-frame clones, not every one. The sample shows some 320,000 clones, roughly 80% of them seen only once. Germline V gene sequence: CDR1 KGHSH, CDR2 LQKENI. V dropped 3 bases and J dropped 2 bases, with 11 bases sitting between them. The CDR3 is made up of 15 amino acids. This chain joins TRBV18 and TRBJ2-1; D might be TRBD1 (6 bases). The sequencing here drew on peripheral blood, taken in a trial of Ad26.COV2.S vaccine versus placebo. The sequence derives from a person aged 18-60 years who received the Ad26.COV2.S COVID-19 vaccine or a placebo. The CDR3 nucleotides read TGTGCCAGCTCACCGGAACAGGGCCCCTACAATGAGCAGTTCTTC. Encoded protein: CASSPEQGPYNEQFF.